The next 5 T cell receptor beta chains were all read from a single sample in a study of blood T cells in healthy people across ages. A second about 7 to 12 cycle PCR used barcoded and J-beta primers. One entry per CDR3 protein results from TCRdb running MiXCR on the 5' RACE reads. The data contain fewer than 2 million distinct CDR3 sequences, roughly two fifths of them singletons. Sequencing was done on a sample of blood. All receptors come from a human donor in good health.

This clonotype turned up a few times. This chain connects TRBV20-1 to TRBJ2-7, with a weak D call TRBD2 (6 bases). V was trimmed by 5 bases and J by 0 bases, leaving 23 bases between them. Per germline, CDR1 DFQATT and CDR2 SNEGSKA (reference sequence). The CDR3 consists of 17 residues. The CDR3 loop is CSAPDSTSAGYSYEQYF. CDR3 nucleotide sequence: TGCAGTGCTCCAGACTCAACGTCTGCGGGGTACTCCTACGAGCAGTACTTC.

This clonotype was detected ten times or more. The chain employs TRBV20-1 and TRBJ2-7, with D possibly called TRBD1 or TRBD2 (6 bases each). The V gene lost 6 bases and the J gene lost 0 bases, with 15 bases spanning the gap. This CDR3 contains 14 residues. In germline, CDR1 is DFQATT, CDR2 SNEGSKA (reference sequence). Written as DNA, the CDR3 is TGCAGTGCACTGATCGGAGGGGGCTCCTACGAGCAGTACTTC. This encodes CSALIGGGSYEQYF.

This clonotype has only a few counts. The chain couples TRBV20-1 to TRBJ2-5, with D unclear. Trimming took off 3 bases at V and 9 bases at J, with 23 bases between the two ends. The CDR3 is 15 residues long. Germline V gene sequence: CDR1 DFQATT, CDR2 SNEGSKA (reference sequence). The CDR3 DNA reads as TGCAGTGCTAGTGCCTTCGGGCGGCCCGGTGTGGCCCAGTACTTC. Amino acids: CSASAFGRPGVAQYF.

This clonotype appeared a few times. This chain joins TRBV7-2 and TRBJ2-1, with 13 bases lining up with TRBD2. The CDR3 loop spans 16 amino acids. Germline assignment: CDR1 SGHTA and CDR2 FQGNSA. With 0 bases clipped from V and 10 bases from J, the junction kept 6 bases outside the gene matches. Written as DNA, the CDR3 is TGTGCCAGCAGCTTAGCGTCGGGACTAGCGGGGACGGAGCAGTTCTTC. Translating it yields CASSLASGLAGTEQFF.

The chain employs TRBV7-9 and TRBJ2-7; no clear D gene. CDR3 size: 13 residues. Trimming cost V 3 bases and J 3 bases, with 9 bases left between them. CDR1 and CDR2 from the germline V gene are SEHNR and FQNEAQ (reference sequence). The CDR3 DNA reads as TGTGCCAGCAGCTTCTCAGTAAACTACGAGCAGTACTTC. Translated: CASSFSVNYEQYF.